The next 5 T cell receptor beta chains were all read from a single sample in a study of T-cell memory formation after mild COVID-19. TCRdb re-analysed the 5' RACE reads in MiXCR, keeping a single row per CDR3 protein. The sample shows about 410,000 distinct CDR3 sequences, about 20% of them seen only once. Material: PBMCs or a T cell subset sorted from them (not recorded which). Receptors originate from a man aged 18-30 years who had mild COVID-19 (a few samples of this study predate the infection). Cell type and time point are not known.

V usage is TRBV7-9 and J usage is TRBJ2-7; 9 bases agree with TRBD2. Trimming at V came to 4 bases and at J to 6 bases, leaving 10 bases not matched to a gene. CDR1 is SEHNR, CDR2 FQNEAQ, per germline (reference sequence). The CDR3 spans 15 residues. CDR3 DNA: TGTGCCAGCAGCTCCTCGCGGGGGGGCCTCTCCGAGCAGTACGTC. Translating it yields CASSSSRGGLSEQYV.

V usage is TRBV12-3 or TRBV12-4 and J usage is TRBJ2-3; D tentatively fits TRBD1 or TRBD2 (5 bases each). The CDR3 is 16 amino acids. V lost 3 bases and J lost 2, with 15 bases in between. CDR3 loop: CASSLFRDANTDTQYF. The CDR3 DNA is TGTGCCAGCAGTTTGTTCAGGGACGCCAACACAGATACGCAGTATTTT.

V is TRBV7-8 and J is TRBJ2-2, with D possibly being TRBD1 or TRBD2 (5 bases each). The CDR3 totals 15 residues. The germline V gene encodes CDR1 SGHVS and CDR2 FQNEAQ. V lost 1 base to trimming and J lost 5 bases, with 11 bases between them. The CDR3 sequence is CASSLVPGRTGELFF. The CDR3 nucleotides read TGTGCCAGCAGCTTAGTGCCGGGGCGAACCGGGGAGCTGTTTTTT.

In DNA, the CDR3 is TGTGCCAGCAGCGTCGGCGGGCTCACGAACACTGAAGCTTTCTTT. It encodes CASSVGGLTNTEAFF. This chain joins TRBV9 and TRBJ1-1; no clear D gene. CDR1 is SGDLS and CDR2 is YYNGEE in the germline V gene. This CDR3 contains 15 residues. V shed 2 bases and J shed 1 base, with 12 bases lying between them.

The V and J genes are TRBV7-9 and TRBJ1-4, with unresolved D. In germline, CDR1 is SEHNR, CDR2 FQNEAQ (reference sequence). V lost 4 bases, J lost 6 bases, and 12 bases lay in between. The length of the CDR3 is 14 residues. This CDR3 is CASSYHPLDEKLFF. Here the CDR3 DNA reads TGTGCCAGCAGCTATCACCCCTTGGATGAAAAACTGTTTTTT.